The sequence of this T cell receptor (beta chain) was determined in a study of blood T cell repertoires in COVID-19. In the original processing: By means of reference gene primer amplification, nucleated cell counts were estimated. TCRdb's copy holds only in-frame clones and misses some; the assay was immunoSEQ multiplex PCR. V, J and clone size derive from that table, while D and trimming were established from the DNA sequence. The sample lists some 150,000 clones; about 80% were seen once. This TCR derives from a woman in her sixties or seventies with acute or convalescent COVID-19. The sample consisted of peripheral blood.

This chain's CDR3 is CASSVRYNEQFF. The CDR3 DNA reads as TGTGCCAGCAGTGTCCGTTACAATGAGCAGTTCTTC. The V gene is TRBV12-3 or TRBV12-4, the J gene TRBJ2-1; D gene uncertain. The length of the CDR3 is 12 residues. V lost 5 bases and J lost 4, with 6 bases in between.